The next 9 T cell receptor beta chains were all read from a single sample in a study of cytomegalovirus exposure and HLA in healthy donors. The PCR used 60 Vbeta and 13 Jbeta primers. Sequencing used immunoSEQ multiplex PCR; TCRdb keeps in-frame clones, though not all of them. Of some 140,000 clones listed, approximately 80% are singletons. The sample taken for sequencing was PBMCs. The receptors derive from a woman aged 45-59 years in good health and CMV-seropositive.

The V and J genes are TRBV6-5 and TRBJ1-5; D ambiguous. Germline-derived CDR1 and CDR2 are MNHEY and SVGAGI. The CDR3 totals 15 residues. Trimming left V 0 bases short and J 0 bases short, with 6 bases between. CDR3 DNA: TGTGCCAGCAGTTACTCCCGGTCTAGCAATCAGCCCCAGCATTTT. Its protein product is CASSYSRSSNQPQHF.

In this sample, this clone turned up once. The V and J genes are TRBV30 and TRBJ1-5, with no clear D. V lost 1 base to trimming and J lost 0 bases, with 7 bases between them. The germline V gene has CDR1 GTSNPN and CDR2 SVGIG (reference sequence). This CDR3 spans 14 amino acids. The CDR3 region is CAWSARISNQPQHF. The CDR3 bases are TGTGCCTGGAGTGCCAGGATTAGCAATCAGCCCCAGCATTTT.

The chain links TRBV19 to TRBJ1-1, with D tentatively TRBD1 (6 bases). Germline V gene lookup returns CDR1 LNHDA and CDR2 SQIVND (reference sequence). The CDR3 contains 14 residues. V was clipped by 3 bases and J by 0 bases, with 8 bases between them. Here the CDR3 DNA reads TGTGCCAGTAGTATGTACAGGGTGAACACTGAAGCTTTCTTT. Amino acid sequence: CASSMYRVNTEAFF.

This clone has at least ten counts. This chain connects TRBV4-3 to TRBJ1-4, with TRBD1 matching over 7 bases. There are 14 residues in the CDR3. Trimming at V came to 2 bases and at J to 8 bases, leaving 5 bases not matched to a gene. CDR1 is LGHNA and CDR2 is YSLEER in the germline V gene. CDR3 nucleotides: TGCGCCAGCAGCCAATCAGGGGGGAAGGAAAAACTGTTTTTT. Amino acids: CASSQSGGKEKLFF.

The chain couples TRBV4-3 to TRBJ2-2; 8 bases are shared with TRBD2. V lost 0 bases to trimming and J lost 2 bases; unmatched junction nucleotides: 11. The germline gives CDR1 LGHNA, CDR2 YSLEER. The CDR3 sequence is 19 residues long. This CDR3 is CASSQETVAGPLNTGELFF. Here the CDR3 DNA reads TGCGCCAGCAGCCAAGAAACGGTAGCGGGGCCCCTAAACACCGGGGAGCTGTTTTTT.

This clone was seen a single time. This chain joins TRBV5-4 and TRBJ1-1; no clear D gene. Trimming took 4 bases from V and 4 from J, leaving 11 bases between them. Germline V lookup: CDR1 SGHNT, CDR2 YYREEE (reference sequence). The CDR3 covers 13 residues. The CDR3 coding sequence is TGTGCCAGCAGCCGCGGGAGTGGCACTGAAGCTTTCTTT. This encodes CASSRGSGTEAFF.

V gene TRBV19 combines with J gene TRBJ2-5, with 8 bases fitting TRBD2. The CDR3 is 13 residues long. Germline CDR1 is LNHDA and CDR2 is SQIVND (reference sequence). V trimming: 4 bases; J trimming: 5 bases; junction bases outside the gene matches: 3. CDR3 coding DNA: TGTGCCAGTAGTACCGGACTAGCCGAGACCCAGTACTTC. Its translation is CASSTGLAETQYF.

The chain is built from TRBV19 and TRBJ1-1; D perhaps matches TRBD1 (6 bases). Trimming cost V 8 bases and J 5 bases, with 18 bases left between them. Looked up from germline, CDR1 is LNHDA and CDR2 is SQIVND (reference sequence). This CDR3 has 14 amino acids. This chain's CDR3 is CASSYQGRETEAFF. Written as DNA, the CDR3 is TGTGCCAGTTCCTATCAGGGGAGGGAGACTGAAGCTTTCTTT.

The rearrangement joins TRBV30 to TRBJ1-6, with D perhaps TRBD1 (5 bases). Per germline, CDR1 GTSNPN and CDR2 SVGIG (reference sequence). This CDR3 spans 16 amino acids. Trimming left V 2 bases short and J 0 bases short, with 11 bases between. CDR3 loop: CAWSTGVRSYNSPLHF. DNA for the CDR3: TGTGCCTGGAGTACGGGGGTCCGCTCCTATAATTCACCCCTCCACTTT.